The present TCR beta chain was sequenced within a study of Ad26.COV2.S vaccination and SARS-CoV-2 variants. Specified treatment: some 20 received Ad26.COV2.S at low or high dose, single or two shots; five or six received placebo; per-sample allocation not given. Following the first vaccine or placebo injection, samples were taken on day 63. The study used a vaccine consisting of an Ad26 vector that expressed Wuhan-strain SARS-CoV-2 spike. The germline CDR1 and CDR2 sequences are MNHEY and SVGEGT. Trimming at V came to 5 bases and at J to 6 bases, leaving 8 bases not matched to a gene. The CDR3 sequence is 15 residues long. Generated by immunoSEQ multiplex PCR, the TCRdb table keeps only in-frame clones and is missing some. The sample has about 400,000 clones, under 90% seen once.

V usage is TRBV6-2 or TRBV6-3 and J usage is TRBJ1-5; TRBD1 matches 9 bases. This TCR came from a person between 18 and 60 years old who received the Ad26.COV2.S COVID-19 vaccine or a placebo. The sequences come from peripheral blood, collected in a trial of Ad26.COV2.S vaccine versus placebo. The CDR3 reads CASSVPGQGGQPQHF. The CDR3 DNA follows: TGTGCCAGCAGTGTTCCGGGACAGGGAGGTCAGCCCCAGCATTTT.